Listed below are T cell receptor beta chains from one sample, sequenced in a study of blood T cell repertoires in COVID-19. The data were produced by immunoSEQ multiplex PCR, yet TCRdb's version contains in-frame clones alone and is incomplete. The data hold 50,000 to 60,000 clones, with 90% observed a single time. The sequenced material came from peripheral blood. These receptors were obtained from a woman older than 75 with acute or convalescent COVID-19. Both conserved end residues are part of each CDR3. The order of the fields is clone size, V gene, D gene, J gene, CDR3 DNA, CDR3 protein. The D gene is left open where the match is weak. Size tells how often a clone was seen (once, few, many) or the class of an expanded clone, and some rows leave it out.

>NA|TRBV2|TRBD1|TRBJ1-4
TGTGCCAGCAGGCAGGGGGTGGAAAAACTGTTTTTT
CASRQGVEKLFF
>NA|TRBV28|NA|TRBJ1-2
TGTGCCAGCAGTTCCCGTTCCTATGGCTACACCTTC
CASSSRSYGYTF
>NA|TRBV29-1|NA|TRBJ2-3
TGCAGCGTTTGCTTGGGCGGGTTATATGGTAGCACAGATACGCAGTATTTT
CSVCLGGLYGSTDTQYF
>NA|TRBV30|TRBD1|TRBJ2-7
TGTGCCTGGGATTCACCGGGACAGGGACAGTACGAGCAGTACTTC
CAWDSPGQGQYEQYF
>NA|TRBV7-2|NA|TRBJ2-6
TGTGCCAGCAGCTTAGTCAGGACAGTCTCTGGGGCCAACGTCCTGACTTTC
CASSLVRTVSGANVLTF
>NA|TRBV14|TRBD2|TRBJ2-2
TGTGCCAGCAGCCCAAGGACTAGCGGGAAGGATACCGGGGAGCTGTTTTTT
CASSPRTSGKDTGELFF
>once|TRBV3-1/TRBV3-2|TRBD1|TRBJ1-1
TGTGCCAGCAGCCAAGATTGGGACAGGGGTGAAGCTTTCTTT
CASSQDWDRGEAFF
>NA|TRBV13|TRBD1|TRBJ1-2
TGTGCCAGCAGACACCGCGGACAGGGGGACTATGGCTACACCTTC
CASRHRGQGDYGYTF
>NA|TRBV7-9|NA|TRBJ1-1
TGTGCCAGCAGCTTAGCGCAGGGTAGGGCAGCTTTCTTT
CASSLAQGRAAFF
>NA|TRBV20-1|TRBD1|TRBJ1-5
TGCAGTGCTAGTGCCGGGACAGGGCCAGGCCAGCCCCAGCATTTT
CSASAGTGPGQPQHF
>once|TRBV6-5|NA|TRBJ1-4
TGTGCCAGCAGTTACTCAGGGGTCTGGGAAAAACTGTTTTTT
CASSYSGVWEKLFF
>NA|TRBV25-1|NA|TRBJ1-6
TGTGCCAGCAGTAAAGAGCCTTATAATTCACCCCTCCACTTT
CASSKEPYNSPLHF
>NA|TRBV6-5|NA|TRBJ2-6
TGTGCCAGCATCCTCCATAGCTCTGGGGCCAACGTCCTGACTTTC
CASILHSSGANVLTF
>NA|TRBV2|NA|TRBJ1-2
TGTGCCAGCAGAGGACAAGCTAACTATGGCTACACCTTC
CASRGQANYGYTF
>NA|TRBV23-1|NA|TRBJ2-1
TGCGCCAGCAGTCAATTCCAGCGGAGAGACAATGAGCAGTTCTTC
CASSQFQRRDNEQFF
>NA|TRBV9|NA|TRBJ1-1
TGTGCCAGCAGCGGGGGACATTTGAACACTGAAGCTTTCTTT
CASSGGHLNTEAFF
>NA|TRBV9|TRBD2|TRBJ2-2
TGTGCCAGCAGCGTATCGGGGGGGTTTTCGAACACCGGGGAGCTGTTTTTT
CASSVSGGFSNTGELFF
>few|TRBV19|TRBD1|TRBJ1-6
TGTGCCAGTACTCCAGGACAGGGGAGATCACCCCTCCACTTT
CASTPGQGRSPLHF
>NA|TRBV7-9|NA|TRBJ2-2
TGTGCCAGCGGGAAGCTAGCTGTGAACACCGGGGAGCTGTTTTTT
CASGKLAVNTGELFF